This T cell receptor beta chain stems from a study of T cell responses to AZD1222 COVID-19 vaccine (dated by TCRdb to the early 2020s). The study in broad terms: AZD1222 recipients whose second dose came at about 4 weeks and those whose second dose came at about 12 weeks were combined into one group, since spike-specific TCR depth and breadth did not differ between the two schedules. A total of 233 trial participants underwent TCR sequencing, of whom 200 to 220 had received two doses of AZD1222 and approximately 25 had received two doses of the MenACWY control vaccine. Trial participants were enrolled into age subgroups of 18-55, 56-69 and 70-plus years, which contained around 150, 28 and 57 TCR-sequenced participants, respectively. Summary of the overall study and its limitations: Participants were mostly white British, with more females than males. The authors suggested clonal diversity may have been underestimated. Only five or six AZD1222 recipients were SARS-CoV-2 seropositive at baseline, limiting conclusions about previously exposed vaccinees. Because no day 14 peak-response samples were available, repertoires were characterized only after the peak T cell response. Reportedly, almost half of the unique spike-specific TCRs recognized epitopes lying outside the regions that are mutated in the B.1.351 and B.1.1.7 variants. In the small 56-69-year group, the increase in depth fell short of significance, most likely because of low power. The vaccine-associated CD4 TCRs covered the entire spike protein, and the dominant responses fell in regions 160-218 and 743-854. A significant rise in spike-specific TCR breadth and depth was observed after two AZD1222 doses relative to day 0 and relative to MenACWY recipients.

Explained via the paper, the time point label denotes: baseline before first vaccination. Vaccinee samples came from UK trials COV001 and COV002, including a single-blind randomized controlled phase 2/3 trial of AZD1222 (ChAdOx1 nCoV-19) in healthy adults. For TCRbeta chain sequencing, PBMC samples from trial participants were taken at day 0 and at day 28 after the second dose. CDR3 length: 19 amino acids, cysteine to phenylalanine. CDR3 DNA is the only sequence kept; it has 57 bases, read in frame from the first base. V was cut back by 1 base and J by 2 bases, leaving a gap of 21 bases between them. Sequences MGHRA (CDR1) and YSYEKL (CDR2) are obtained from the germline V gene. Turning to this clone: Its antigen has not been determined. No much larger clone exists at a distance of one base, and base qualities are not known.

The CDR3 regions of human TCRbeta chains were analyzed by immunosequencing. The source study handled its data this way. TCRs in the repertoires were matched against a reference library of SARS-CoV-2-specific TCRs that had been generated with the MIRA antigen-specificity platform. Breadth was defined as the fraction of unique TCRs that were SARS-CoV-2-associated, and depth was defined as the fraction of total T cells that were SARS-CoV-2-associated. Each spike-specific TCR was assigned to its reactive spike region and to a CD4 or CD8 class using the MIRA data. Log10-transformed breadth and depth values were compared by one-way ANOVA with Sidak's multiple comparisons tests. TCRdb mirrors the immuneACCESS table, restricted to in-frame sequences. Some clones are absent from its copies; in checked studies, under half trace to an unresolved V gene, and the reason for the others is unknown. V and J calls and clone size come straight from that table; D and trimming were deduced from the DNA. In this sample the table shows approximately 110,000 clones, roughly 87% of which occur a single time. The ten biggest clones cover 1% to 1.5% of the sample.

The TCR originated in an adult in good health. The sequencing here drew on peripheral blood, taken on day 0 of AZD1222 vaccination. The chain couples TRBV4-1 to TRBJ1-3; the D gene is unclear. CDR3 reads: CASSQGPGQGTPTGNTIYF. DNA sequence: TGCGCCAGCAGCCAAGGCCCGGGCCAAGGAACACCCACTGGAAACACCATATATTTT.